Shown below are 28 T cell receptor beta chains from a single sample sequenced in a study of tumor-infiltrating lymphocytes in primary liver carcinoma (dated by TCRdb to the late 2010s). TCRdb lists the instrument as Illumina HiSeq 2500. A constant-region primer and ProtoScript II reverse transcriptase were used to reverse-transcribe TCRbeta-specific cDNA from 500 ng total RNA. TCRbeta libraries were built with three nested multiplex PCR rounds, a slightly modified ARM-PCR procedure. The first two PCR rounds used multiplex TRBV1-TRBV30 forward primers with a Cbeta reverse primer, each for 10 to 11 cycles. TCRdb trimmed public reads at Q25 via fastp, called clones via MiXCR and kept in-frame beta chains. CDR3 protein duplicates are merged, each entry listing the most common genes and DNA. This sample lists 110,000 or so distinct CDR3 sequences; roughly 80% were detected once. The ten top clones hold approximately 20% of the sample.

Total RNA and DNA were co-extracted from around 18-30 mg of bulk tissue with the AllPrep DNA/RNA mini kit, without cell sorting. Specimen: liver tumor tissue from sampling region 3. This specimen's cell subset or site label, per the study, means: tumor region T3, left-lateral pole. The source of these receptors is a man aged 40-49 years with primary liver carcinoma and hepatitis B virus infection.

A note on this clonotype: One end of the junction varies from germline; a read error may be responsible. The rearrangement links TRBV5-1 to TRBJ2-3; 11 bases are shared with TRBD2. This CDR3 spans 15 amino acids. Germline CDR1 and CDR2: SGHRS and YFSETQ. CDR3 in amino acids: CASRISGRAADTQYF. CDR3 DNA: TGCGCCAGCAGGATTAGCGGGAGGGCTGCAGATACGCAGTATTTC.

V is TRBV9 and J is TRBJ2-7, with TRBD1 as a possible D gene (5 bases). CDR1 SGDLS and CDR2 YYNGEE come from the germline V gene. Trimming left V 4 bases short and J 7 bases short, with 15 bases between. This CDR3 comprises 13 residues. CDR3 coding DNA: TGTGCCAGCAGCCCGGTAGGTACAGGAGAGCAGTACTTC. This codes for CASSPVGTGEQYF.

This clonotype was seen only a few times. The J gene is TRBJ2-2, the V gene TRBV9; TRBD2 matches 8 bases. The CDR3 loop spans 16 amino acids. The J segment lost 4 bases and the V segment lost 1 base, leaving 6 bases of the junction unmatched. Looked up from germline, CDR1 is SGDLS and CDR2 is YYNGEE. In DNA, the CDR3 is TGTGCCAGCAGCGTAATGCGGGAGGTTTCCACCGGGGAGCTGTTTTTT. It codes for CASSVMREVSTGELFF.

As concerns this clonotype: This could be a read error, since a much larger clone is one nucleotide away. The rearrangement joins TRBV14 to TRBJ1-1, with 8 nucleotides matching TRBD1. This CDR3 has 16 residues. Germline CDR1 reads SGHDN; CDR2 reads FVKESK. The CDR3, as DNA: TGTGCCAGCAGCCGGGGACAGGAGAGAATGAACACTGAAACTCTCTTT. Protein product: CASSRGQERMNTETLF.

The chain links TRBV12-3 or TRBV12-4 to TRBJ2-3, with 11 bases lining up with TRBD1. The junction had 4 bases not matched to a gene; V was cut back by 7 bases and J by 7 bases. The CDR3 is 13 amino acids. CDR3 amino acids: CASMWTGGYTQYF. For the CDR3, the DNA is TGTGCCAGCATGTGGACAGGGGGCTATACGCAGTATTTT.

The rearrangement joins TRBV6-1 to TRBJ2-7; D is undetermined. Germline-derived CDR1 and CDR2 are MNHNS and SASEGT. The CDR3 is 13 residues long. The germline V and J ends were trimmed by 1 base and 2 bases, with 6 bases remaining between them. As DNA, the CDR3 is TGTGCCAGCAGTGAAGGACGGACCTACGAGCAGTACTTC. It yields the protein CASSEGRTYEQYF.

With regard to this clonotype: Given the absence of the conserved phenylalanine or tryptophan at the CDR3 end, a read error is likely. The chain has TRBV12-3 or TRBV12-4 and TRBJ1-1; D gene ambiguous. Trimming shortened V by 9 bases and J by 0 bases, and 26 bases separated the two germline ends. The CDR3 loop spans 18 amino acids. The CDR3 protein is CASSQTGPPVRVNTEAFC. The CDR3, as DNA: TGTGCCAGTAGCCAAACCGGGCCCCCGGTGCGGGTGAACACTGAAGCTTTCTGT.

Notes on this clonotype: One end of the junction does not line up with germline, which may come from a read error. J is TRBJ2-5 and V is TRBV7-2; weak D call: TRBD1 (6 bases). This CDR3 is 13 amino acids long. Germline-derived CDR1 and CDR2 are SGHTA and FQGNSA. Here the CDR3 reads CGSSPYREETQYF. The CDR3, as DNA: TGTGGCAGCAGCCCCTACAGGGAGGAGACCCAGTACTTC.

This clonotype occurred a few times. A read error is possible here, since a much larger clone lies one base away. The chain employs TRBV5-1 and TRBJ1-1; a weak D match, TRBD1 (5 bases). In germline, CDR1 is SGHRS, CDR2 YFSETQ. The CDR3 is made up of 14 amino acids. The DNA of the CDR3 is TGCGCCAGCAGCTTGCTCGAGACAGCGACCCAAGCTTCCTTT. Translation: CASSLLETATQASF.

Remarks on this clonotype: Germline and junction disagree at one end, which may indicate a read error. V usage is TRBV4-3 and J usage is TRBJ2-1; 7 bases align to TRBD2. This CDR3 is 16 amino acids long. Germline loops: CDR1 LGHNA, CDR2 YSLEER. The CDR3 spells CTSSQFSGLSYNEQFF. CDR3 DNA sequence: TGCACCAGCAGCCAATTTAGCGGGCTCTCCTACAATGAGCAGTTCTTC.

Worth noting for this clonotype: At one of its ends the junction is not consistent with the germline gene, which may arise from a read error. The chain recombines TRBV4-2 with TRBJ1-4; tentative D call: TRBD1 (5 bases). The CDR3 contains 18 residues. Germline assignment: CDR1 LGHNA and CDR2 YNFKEQ. The CDR3 sequence: CASSQDRVRGVTNEKLFF. CDR3 bases: TGTGCCAGCAGCCAAGATCGTGTGCGGGGGGTAACTAATGAGAAACTGTTTTTT.

In regard to this clonotype: A junction end diverges from the germline sequence, so it may reflect a read error. The V call is TRBV6-1, the J call TRBJ2-2; the D gene could be TRBD1 or TRBD2 (6 bases each). The germline gives CDR1 MNHNS, CDR2 SASEGT. The CDR3 consists of 15 residues. CDR3 nucleotides: TGTGCCAGCAAGTCCGGGGGCGCGGGTACCGGTGAGCTGTTTTTT. It translates to CASKSGGAGTGELFF.

Note on this clonotype: One junction end does not reproduce the germline sequence, and a read error may be involved. The chain has TRBV2 and TRBJ2-7; D unresolved. The CDR3 is 14 residues long. From germline, CDR1 is SNHLY and CDR2 FYNNEI. In nucleotides, the CDR3 is TGTGACAGCAGCAAAGTAAAGGCCTCGGACGAGCAGTACTTC. Its translation is CDSSKVKASDEQYF.

This clonotype came up once. An end of the junction differs from the germline gene, which may be a read error. The chain links TRBV9 to TRBJ2-5, with TRBD2 identical over 12 bases. CDR1 is SGDLS and CDR2 is YYNGEE in the germline V gene. The CDR3 has 17 residues. The DNA of the CDR3 is TGTGCCAGCAGCGTAGCTAGCGGGAGGGCCGGGAAAGAGATCCAGTACTTC. It specifies CASSVASGRAGKEIQYF. Using reference TRBV9 and TRBJ2-5 for the parts outside the CDR3, the full variable domain is DSGVTQTPKHLITATGQRVTLRCSPRSGDLSVYWYQQSLDQGLQFLIQYYNGEERAKGNILERFSAQQFPDLHSELNLSSLELGDSALYFCASSVASGRAGKEIQYFGPGTRLLVL.

Of note for this clonotype: This CDR3 fails to terminate in the conserved phenylalanine or tryptophan, so it likely reflects a read error. V usage is TRBV12-3 or TRBV12-4 and J usage is TRBJ1-1; D ambiguous. V lost 5 bases, J lost 3 bases, and 10 bases lay in between. This CDR3 has 13 residues. CDR3 bases: TGTGCCAGCAGTCAATGGATCGACACTGAAGCTTTCTAT. Protein product: CASSQWIDTEAFY.

A word on this clonotype: Since no conserved phenylalanine or tryptophan closes the CDR3, a read error is the likely cause. The chain couples TRBV5-1 to TRBJ2-7; 14 nucleotides line up with TRBD2. The CDR3 has 15 residues. The junction had 6 bases not matched to a gene; V was cut back by 4 bases and J by 6 bases. The V gene's germline CDR1 is SGHRS and CDR2 YFSETQ. The CDR3 DNA is TGCGCCAGCAGCGTGGGGACTAGCGGGAGACCCGAGCAGTACCTC. Encoded protein: CASSVGTSGRPEQYL.

As concerns this clonotype: The CDR3 end shows no conserved phenylalanine or tryptophan, and so a read error is likely. The chain is built from TRBV29-1 and TRBJ1-1; D remains ambiguous. V was clipped by 2 bases and J by 1 base, with 17 bases between them. Germline CDR1 reads SQVTM; CDR2 reads ANQGSEA. The CDR3 totals 16 residues. This CDR3 reads CSVETGKIITNTEAFL. As DNA, the CDR3 is TGCAGCGTTGAAACGGGAAAGATCATCACGAACACTGAAGCTTTCTTA.

With respect to this clonotype: The final CDR3 position lacks the conserved phenylalanine or tryptophan, pointing to a likely read error. It is unclear where the CDR3 begins or ends on the DNA, so no DNA is shown, and the CDR3 is as TCRdb lists it. The V and J genes are TRBV6-5 and TRBJ1-2. Germline CDR1 is MNHEY and CDR2 is SVGAGI. From its first to its last residue, the CDR3 has 12 amino acids. CDR3 sequence reads: CTTLDLAAMHIS.

Concerning this clonotype: Given the absence of the conserved phenylalanine or tryptophan at the CDR3 end, a read error is likely. The chain couples TRBV6-6 to TRBJ1-1, with D possibly matching TRBD1 (6 bases). Per germline, CDR1 MNHNY and CDR2 SVGAGI (reference sequence). Trimming stripped 9 bases from V and 5 bases from J, with 16 bases between. The CDR3 spans 13 residues. The CDR3 spells CARSTGRTTEAFL. The CDR3 DNA reads TGTGCCAGGAGCACAGGGAGGACTACTGAAGCTTTCCTT.

To note about this clonotype: The junction departs from the called germline gene at one end, perhaps through a read error. This chain joins TRBV29-1 and TRBJ2-7; D gene uncertain. The CDR3 is 12 amino acids. Germline V gene data show CDR1 as SQVTM and CDR2 as ANQGSEA. The chain's CDR3 is CSVTLSSYEQYF. CDR3 DNA: TGCAGCGTTACCTTGAGCTCCTACGAGCAATACTTC.

This clonotype came up many times. This may be a read error, as it is one base from a much larger clone. The V gene is TRBV11-3, the J gene TRBJ2-1; TRBD2 agrees at 7 bases. The CDR3 totals 13 residues. V dropped 7 bases and J dropped 10; count of bases not matched to a gene: 10. Germline V gene sequence: CDR1 SGHNT, CDR2 YENEEA. The CDR3 protein is CASNSGGSWEQFF. The CDR3 bases are TGTGCCAGCAACTCGGGAGGTAGCTGGGAGCAGTTCTTC.

The CDR3: CASRPGTSELVYTF. The CDR3 DNA sequence: TGTGCCAGCAGACCCGGGACGTCTGAGTTGGTCTACACCTTC. V and J are TRBV6-5 and TRBJ1-2; D possibly corresponds to TRBD1 (5 bases). The V end lost 6 bases, the J end lost 10 bases, and 21 bases lay between the germline ends. Per germline, CDR1 MNHEY and CDR2 SVGAGI. CDR3 length: 14 amino acids.

This clonotype has only one observation. This CDR3 is missing its conserved last phenylalanine or tryptophan, likely due to a read error. This chain connects TRBV29-1 to TRBJ2-5; D possibly corresponds to TRBD2 (5 bases). The CDR3 totals 13 residues. Germline CDR1 reads SQVTM; CDR2 reads ANQGSEA. The CDR3, as DNA: TGCATCGTTGAAGGCGGGCGCGAGGAGACCCAGTACCTC. Its translation is CIVEGGREETQYL.

The chain recombines TRBV12-3 or TRBV12-4 with TRBJ2-1, with TRBD2 matching 12 bases. CDR3 size: 15 residues. J gave up 6 bases and V 7 bases, and 7 bases lay outside the gene matches. As DNA, the CDR3 is TGTGCCAGCAATCCCATACTAGCGGGGGGCAATGAGCAGTTCTTC. Its protein is CASNPILAGGNEQFF.

The chain couples TRBV2 to TRBJ2-3; a weak D match, TRBD1 (6 bases). TRBJ1-5 explains the end of the DNA better; the J call may be wrong. The CDR3 has 14 amino acids. Germline V CDR1 and CDR2: SNHLY, FYNNEI. This CDR3 is CAGGANIDTDTQHF. CDR3 DNA sequence: TGTGCGGGGGGGGCTAACATTGACACAGATACGCAGCATTTT.

On this clonotype itself: At one boundary the junction diverges from the germline segment, which might be a read error. The V gene is TRBV29-1, the J gene TRBJ2-1; tentatively, D is TRBD2 (5 bases). Per germline, CDR1 SQVTM and CDR2 ANQGSEA. This CDR3 is 11 amino acids long. CDR3 protein: CRGLSGDEQSF. The DNA of the CDR3 is TGCAGGGGTTTGAGCGGCGATGAGCAGTCCTTC.

The chain is built from TRBV29-1 and TRBJ2-7; maybe TRBD1 (5 bases). Per germline, CDR1 SQVTM and CDR2 ANQGSEA. The CDR3 is made up of 13 amino acids. The V and J ends lost 4 bases and 2 bases respectively, with 12 bases between them. The CDR3 region is CSVAPPQAYEQYF. As DNA, the CDR3 is TGCAGCGTTGCCCCTCCACAGGCCTACGAGCAGTACTTC.

About this clonotype itself: At one boundary the junction diverges from the germline segment, which might be a read error. J is TRBJ2-7 and V is TRBV6-1; D is possibly TRBD1 (6 bases). Germline assignment: CDR1 MNHNS and CDR2 SASEGT. The length of the CDR3 is 15 residues. The CDR3 here is CASSEADRNSYEQYF. The CDR3, as DNA: TGTGCCAGCAGTGAAGCAGACAGGAACTCCTACGAACAGTACTTC.